These 25 T cell receptor beta chains were all obtained from the same sample, sequenced in a study of Ad26.COV2.S vaccination and SARS-CoV-2 variants. As to treatment: some 19 received Ad26.COV2.S at low or high dose, single or two shots; roughly five received placebo; per-sample allocation not given. Collection of the samples took place on day 63 after the first injection of vaccine or placebo. Clones were sequenced by immunoSEQ multiplex PCR, and TCRdb holds only the in-frame ones, with some missing. The data contain hundreds of thousands of clones, 80% to 95% of them seen just once; the ten biggest clones take up about 1.6%. Specimen: peripheral blood, collected in a trial of Ad26.COV2.S vaccine versus placebo. The receptors shown here come from a person aged 18 to 59 who received the Ad26.COV2.S COVID-19 vaccine or a placebo.

J is TRBJ1-2 and V is TRBV30; tentatively, D is TRBD1 (6 bases). CDR3 length equals 11 residues. CDR1 GTSNPN and CDR2 SVGIG come from the germline V gene (reference sequence). V lost 7 bases to trimming and J lost 1 base, with 7 bases between them. DNA for the CDR3: TGTGCCTTGGACAGTAACTATGGCTACACCTTC. It yields the protein CALDSNYGYTF.

CDR3 sequence: CASSTRGGGYGYTF. The CDR3 bases are TGTGCCAGCAGCACCCGGGGAGGGGGCTATGGCTACACCTTC. The V call is TRBV13, the J call TRBJ1-2, with D maybe TRBD1 (6 bases). V was cut by 5 bases and J by 4 bases, with 14 bases left in between. Germline-derived CDR1 and CDR2 are PRHDT and FYEKMQ (reference sequence). The CDR3 has 14 residues.

This clone was seen just once. The rearrangement links TRBV30 to TRBJ2-3; D remains ambiguous. Trimming took off 0 bases at V and 6 bases at J, with 7 bases between the two ends. CDR3 length equals 12 residues. Per the germline V gene, CDR1 is GTSNPN and CDR2 is SVGIG (reference sequence). CDR3 bases: TGTGCCTGGAGTGTATCTTGGGATACGCAGTATTTT. Its translation: CAWSVSWDTQYF. The full variable domain, in which reference TRBV30 and TRBJ2-3 provide the parts outside the CDR3, is SQTIHQWPATLVQPVGSPLSLECTVEGTSNPNLYWYRQAAGRGLQLLFYSVGIGQISSEVPQNLSASRPQDRQFILSSKKLLLSDSGFYLCAWSVSWDTQYFGPGTRLTVL.

The chain employs TRBV7-8 and TRBJ2-7, with 12 bases matching TRBD2. The CDR3 consists of 17 residues. Germline CDR1 SGHVS, CDR2 FQNEAQ. V trimming: 4 bases; J trimming: 1 base; junction bases outside the gene matches: 8. Written as DNA, the CDR3 is TGTGCCAGCAGCTCCCCTAAGACTAGCGGGGGTTCCTACGAGCAGTACTTC. This encodes CASSSPKTSGGSYEQYF. The whole variable domain, filled in from reference TRBV7-8 and TRBJ2-7, reads GAGVSQSPRYKVAKRGQDVALRCDPISGHVSLFWYQQALGQGPEFLTYFQNEAQLDKSGLPSDRFFAERPEGSVSTLKIQRTQQEDSAVYLCASSSPKTSGGSYEQYFGPGTRLTVT.

The rearrangement joins TRBV27 to TRBJ2-7; 10 nucleotides agree with TRBD1. V was clipped by 6 bases and J by 3 bases; unmatched bases: 2. The germline gives CDR1 MNHEY, CDR2 SMNVEV (reference sequence). The CDR3 spans 13 residues. The CDR3 bases are TGTGCCAGCAGGCGGACAGGGGGCTACGAGCAGTACTTC. As protein: CASRRTGGYEQYF.

The V and J genes are TRBV6-5 and TRBJ2-3; 7 bases match TRBD1. The CDR3 extends over 14 amino acids. Germline loops: CDR1 MNHEY, CDR2 SVGAGI. V lost 7 bases, J lost 3 bases, and 7 bases stayed unmatched. CDR3 coding DNA: TGTGCCAGCACCCGGGACAGAAGTACAGATACGCAGTATTTT. This codes for CASTRDRSTDTQYF.

This chain links TRBV7-9 with TRBJ2-2; 7 bases align to TRBD2. V was clipped by 3 bases and J by 2 bases; unmatched bases: 3. This CDR3 spans 15 amino acids. Germline CDR1 SEHNR, CDR2 FQNEAQ (reference sequence). The CDR3 spells CASSFQRGNTGELFF. Written as DNA, the CDR3 is TGTGCCAGCAGCTTCCAGCGGGGCAACACCGGGGAGCTGTTTTTT.

CDR3 sequence (DNA): TGTGCCAGCAGTCCTGACAGGGTTCAGTCACCCCTCCACTTT. Encoded protein: CASSPDRVQSPLHF. The V gene is TRBV28, the J gene TRBJ1-6; the match to TRBD1 covers 7 bases. The length of the CDR3 is 14 residues. After removal of 5 bases from V and 10 bases from J, the junction contained 8 bases not matched to a gene. Germline V CDR1 and CDR2: MDHEN, SYDVKM.

As regards this clone: The same CDR3 arises from other DNA sequences in this sample as well. CDR3 bases: TGTGCCAGCAGTCTGGGATGGGGTGAGACCCAGTACTTC. Its translation: CASSLGWGETQYF. The chain couples TRBV12-3 or TRBV12-4 to TRBJ2-5; D call uncertain. V dropped 5 bases and J dropped 5 bases, with 12 bases sitting between them. The CDR3 contains 13 residues.

The chain recombines TRBV9 with TRBJ2-1; 10 bases align to TRBD1. Germline lookup yields CDR1 SGDLS and CDR2 YYNGEE. J lost 8 bases, V lost 1 base, and 6 bases had no gene match. The CDR3 runs 15 residues. The CDR3 loop is CASSVNPTGGYEQFF. CDR3 in DNA: TGTGCCAGCAGCGTAAACCCGACAGGGGGCTATGAGCAGTTCTTC.

V and J are TRBV30 and TRBJ1-1; D remains unclear. Trimming removed 5 bases at V and 5 bases at J, with 12 bases between. Germline CDR1 and CDR2: GTSNPN and SVGIG (reference sequence). This CDR3 region has 12 residues. The CDR3, as DNA: TGTGCCTGGGGGATCACTGGGACTGAAGCTTTCTTT. This codes for CAWGITGTEAFF.

The chain employs TRBV7-6 and TRBJ2-3; TRBD1 might be the D (5 bases). The germline CDR1 and CDR2 sequences are SGHVS and FNYEAQ. The CDR3 covers 16 residues. Trimming took off 5 bases at V and 2 bases at J, with 17 bases between the two ends. In DNA form, the CDR3 reads TGTGCCAGCAGCCCGCTAAAGGACACCTACACAGATACGCAGTATTTT. Protein sequence: CASSPLKDTYTDTQYF.

The chain is built from TRBV7-9 and TRBJ2-5, with D perhaps TRBD2 (5 bases). Germline assignment: CDR1 SEHNR and CDR2 FQNEAQ (reference sequence). CDR3 length: 15 amino acids. V was clipped by 1 base and J by 4 bases, with 13 bases between them. CDR3 in DNA: TGTGCCAGCAGCTTAGGGTCTAGCCCATTAGAGACCCAGTACTTC. Amino acids: CASSLGSSPLETQYF.

Turning to this clone: Other DNA sequences in this specimen translate into the identical CDR3. The rearrangement links TRBV6-5 to TRBJ2-7, with unresolved D. Germline V gene data show CDR1 as MNHEY and CDR2 as SVGAGI. The CDR3 contains 14 residues. Trimming took off 0 bases at V and 1 base at J, with 7 bases between the two ends. CDR3 bases: TGTGCCAGCAGTTACTCGGGTGCGTCCTACGAGCAGTACTTC. This gives the protein CASSYSGASYEQYF.

This clone was counted once. J is TRBJ1-5 and V is TRBV30; D unclear. Germline V lookup: CDR1 GTSNPN, CDR2 SVGIG (reference sequence). V lost 0 bases and J lost 4, with 10 bases in between. The CDR3 spans 14 residues. CDR3 sequence reads: CAWSVMGVNQPQHF. The CDR3 nucleotides read TGTGCCTGGAGTGTAATGGGCGTTAATCAGCCCCAGCATTTT.

This clone was detected only once. The V call is TRBV19, the J call TRBJ2-7, with a possible D match to TRBD1 (6 bases). The CDR3 consists of 12 residues. Germline V gene data show CDR1 as LNHDA and CDR2 as SQIVND (reference sequence). Trimming took off 3 bases at V and 5 bases at J, with 8 bases between the two ends. CDR3 in DNA: TGTGCCAGTAGTATTTCAGGGGACGAGCAGTACTTC. Its protein product is CASSISGDEQYF.

This clone was recorded only once. The chain recombines TRBV28 with TRBJ1-4; D might be TRBD1 (5 bases). The CDR3 is 14 residues long. Trimming removed 8 bases from V and 7 bases from J, with 17 bases in between. CDR1 is MDHEN, CDR2 SYDVKM, per germline. The CDR3 DNA sequence: TGTGCCAGCTCACGCACGGGAGGGGTTGAAAAACTGTTTTTT. It yields the protein CASSRTGGVEKLFF.

The chain has TRBV5-8 and TRBJ2-7, with D unclear. The germline V gene has CDR1 SGHTS and CDR2 YDEGEE. V was shortened by 0 bases and J by 2 bases, with 12 bases between the two germline ends. The CDR3 has 15 amino acids. The CDR3 bases are TGTGCCAGCAGCTTGGTGGTGGACCCTACCTACGAGCAGTACTTC. Translating it yields CASSLVVDPTYEQYF.

The chain combines TRBV19 with TRBJ1-2, with no clear D. Trimming took off 6 bases at V and 1 base at J, with 9 bases between the two ends. This CDR3 contains 13 residues. The germline V gene encodes CDR1 LNHDA and CDR2 SQIVND (reference sequence). The CDR3 region has the DNA TGTGCCAGTAGCGTCACGTATAACTATGGCTACACCTTC. Translating gives CASSVTYNYGYTF. The full variable domain, completed using reference TRBV19 and TRBJ1-2, is DGGITQSPKYLFRKEGQNVTLSCEQNLNHDAMYWYRQDPGQGLRLIYYSQIVNDFQKGDIAEGYSVSREKKESFPLTVTSAQKNPTAFYLCASSVTYNYGYTFGSGTRLTVV.

CDR3 sequence (DNA): TGTGCCAGCAGCGGGGTAACTAGCGGGGGGTTAACAGATACGCAGTATTTT. It encodes CASSGVTSGGLTDTQYF. The V gene is TRBV9, the J gene TRBJ2-3; the match to TRBD2 covers 12 bases. The CDR3 loop spans 17 amino acids. The germline gives CDR1 SGDLS, CDR2 YYNGEE. With 3 bases clipped from V and 3 bases from J, the junction kept 8 bases outside the gene matches. The whole variable domain, filled in from reference TRBV9 and TRBJ2-3, reads DSGVTQTPKHLITATGQRVTLRCSPRSGDLSVYWYQQSLDQGLQFLIQYYNGEERAKGNILERFSAQQFPDLHSELNLSSLELGDSALYFCASSGVTSGGLTDTQYFGPGTRLTVL.

This chain joins TRBV20-1 and TRBJ1-5; tentatively, D is TRBD1 (5 bases). V was cut by 2 bases and J by 9 bases, with 8 bases left in between. The CDR3 runs 11 residues. CDR1 is DFQATT, CDR2 SNEGSKA, per germline (reference sequence). This CDR3 is CSARRDGPQHF. The CDR3 DNA is TGCAGTGCTAGACGGGACGGGCCCCAGCATTTT.

Only one count was recorded for this clone. This chain links TRBV14 with TRBJ2-3; 16 nucleotides line up with TRBD2. The length of the CDR3 is 18 residues. V gave up 6 bases and J gave up 1 base; unmatched junction bases: 7. Per germline, CDR1 SGHDN and CDR2 FVKESK. DNA of the CDR3: TGTGCCAGCAGTCCGGCCGGGACTAGCGGGGGGGGCACAGATACGCAGTATTTT. Translation: CASSPAGTSGGGTDTQYF.

On this clone: Other DNA sequences in the same sample also yield this CDR3. The V and J genes are TRBV27 and TRBJ2-7; a possible D gene is TRBD1 (6 bases). Germline CDR1 is MNHEY and CDR2 is SMNVEV (reference sequence). The CDR3 has 14 amino acids. Trimming cost V 0 bases and J 0 bases, with 6 bases left between them. In nucleotides, the CDR3 is TGTGCCAGCAGTTTATCAGGGGGCTCCTACGAGCAGTACTTC. Its protein is CASSLSGGSYEQYF.

The V call is TRBV6-6, the J call TRBJ2-3; D ambiguous. There are 15 residues in the CDR3. The ends were cut back, 2 bases at V and 1 base at J, with 10 bases in the middle. Germline V CDR1 and CDR2: MNHNY, SVGAGI (reference sequence). The CDR3 loop is CASSYPKWGTDTQYF. CDR3 nucleotide sequence: TGTGCCAGCAGTTACCCCAAGTGGGGCACAGATACGCAGTATTTT.

This clone was seen only once. The rearrangement joins TRBV28 to TRBJ1-1; D is ambiguous. CDR1 and CDR2 from the germline V gene are MDHEN and SYDVKM. Trimming removed 8 bases at V and 9 bases at J, with 22 bases between. CDR3 length equals 14 residues. CDR3: CASGSRDRAEKAFF. The CDR3 coding sequence is TGTGCCAGCGGGTCAAGGGATCGGGCTGAAAAAGCTTTCTTT.